What follows are 2 T cell receptor beta chains derived from one specimen sequenced in a study of post-analysis software for immune sequencing data. Points from the study as a whole: Higher frequency in patients than in controls was seen for five TRBV segments, with TRBV5-6, TRBV5-1 and TRBV20-1 among them.

TCR beta libraries were prepared from cDNA with unique molecular identifiers. TCRdb reanalysed the PCR reads using MiXCR and keeps one entry per CDR3 protein. Among approximately 630,000 distinct CDR3 sequences listed, around 60% were seen once. These receptors have no known antigen. Sequenced: blood. The receptors derive from a girl aged 2 to 10 with multiple sclerosis.

V usage is TRBV7-9 and J usage is TRBJ2-7; 13 bases align to TRBD2. The germline gives CDR1 SEHNR, CDR2 FQNEAQ (reference sequence). The V gene end was trimmed by 6 bases and the J gene end by 3 bases; junction bases not matched to a gene: 8. The CDR3 has 16 residues. The CDR3 nucleotides read TGTGCCAGCAGTCCTAGGACTAGCGGGAGTCACTACGAGCAGTACTTC. Translated: CASSPRTSGSHYEQYF.

This clonotype was observed a handful of times. The chain carries TRBV29-1 and TRBJ2-1; 7 nucleotides match TRBD1. The CDR3 runs 16 residues. Germline V lookup: CDR1 SQVTM, CDR2 ANQGSEA. The J segment lost 3 bases and the V segment lost 1 base, leaving 9 bases of the junction unmatched. This chain's CDR3 is CSVEGGVDRLYNEQFF. In nucleotides, the CDR3 is TGCAGCGTTGAAGGGGGAGTGGACAGGCTCTACAATGAGCAGTTCTTC.